What follows are 17 T cell receptor beta chains derived from one specimen sequenced in a study of T cell responses to AZD1222 COVID-19 vaccine. Libraries were prepared by immunoSEQ multiplex PCR; TCRdb keeps only in-frame clonotypes and omits some of them. The data contain 150,000 to 200,000 clones, 88% of them singletons. The sequencing here drew on peripheral blood, taken 28 days after the second AZD1222 dose. The origin of the receptors is an adult who received the AZD1222 COVID-19 vaccine.

The rearrangement joins TRBV29-1 to TRBJ2-7, with D possibly TRBD1 on 6 matching bases. V was cut by 4 bases and J by 3 bases, with 7 bases left in between. The V gene's germline CDR1 is SQVTM and CDR2 ANQGSEA. CDR3 length: 11 amino acids. CDR3 region: CSVVDSYEQYF. The CDR3 DNA is TGCAGCGTTGTGGACAGCTACGAGCAGTACTTC.

With regard to this clone: At the DNA level, this CDR3 is encoded by other sequences in the same sample as well. The rearrangement uses TRBV5-4 and TRBJ2-5, with 9 positions matching TRBD1. The CDR3 consists of 14 residues. Germline trimming cut 2 bases from V and 4 bases from J; bases unmatched to any gene: 3. Germline CDR1 reads SGHNT; CDR2 reads YYREEE (reference sequence). The CDR3 protein is CASSLQGAGETQYF. CDR3 nucleotides: TGTGCCAGCAGCTTACAGGGGGCGGGAGAGACCCAGTACTTC.

The chain carries TRBV27 and TRBJ1-5, with 11 bases lining up with TRBD1. CDR1 is MNHEY, CDR2 SMNVEV, per germline (reference sequence). The V and J ends lost 8 bases and 2 bases, in that order; junction bases with no gene match: 5. This CDR3 spans 15 amino acids. The CDR3 here is CASGRDRGGNQPQHF. For the CDR3, the DNA is TGTGCCAGCGGCCGGGACAGGGGGGGCAATCAGCCCCAGCATTTT.

The rearrangement uses TRBV7-3 and TRBJ2-3, with D possibly matching TRBD1 (5 bases). Germline V CDR1 and CDR2: SGHTA, FQGTGA. The CDR3 is made up of 14 amino acids. V dropped 5 bases and J dropped 4 bases, with 13 bases sitting between them. CDR3 bases: TGTGCCAGCAGCCGGGTAGGGGTGTCAGATACGCAGTATTTT. This translates into CASSRVGVSDTQYF.

This chain uses TRBV10-3 with TRBJ2-7; 7 nucleotides line up with TRBD1. Per germline, CDR1 ENHRY and CDR2 SYGVKD. This CDR3 contains 11 residues. J lost 2 bases, V lost 11 bases, and 3 bases had no gene match. The CDR3 coding sequence is TGTGCCTCGACAGGGACCTACGAGCAGTACTTC. Encoded protein: CASTGTYEQYF.

The V gene is TRBV12-2, the J gene TRBJ2-7; the listed D gene, TRBD1, was not tested against the DNA. TRBV12-2 is marked as a pseudogene. This CDR3 comprises 16 residues. This chain's CDR3 is CASRFYRDLSSYEQYF. The CDR3 DNA is TGTGCAAGTCGCTTCTACAGGGATCTTAGCTCCTACGAGCAGTACTTC.

V and J are TRBV5-1 and TRBJ2-7; D may be TRBD2 (5 bases). CDR1 is SGHRS, CDR2 YFSETQ, per germline. V was shortened by 4 bases and J by 0 bases, with 8 bases between the two germline ends. The CDR3 is made up of 13 amino acids. The CDR3 here is CASSESGSYEQYF. In DNA, the CDR3 is TGCGCCAGCAGCGAGAGCGGCTCCTACGAGCAGTACTTC.

This clone was seen just once. The rearrangement uses TRBV5-1 and TRBJ2-7; D is perhaps TRBD1 or TRBD2 (5 bases each). The CDR3 is 16 residues long. Trimming stripped 5 bases from V and 3 bases from J, with 21 bases between. Per the germline V gene, CDR1 is SGHRS and CDR2 is YFSETQ. The CDR3 nucleotides read TGCGCCAGCAGTCCCCATTGGGGCGGGCCTAGCTACGAGCAGTACTTC. Its translation: CASSPHWGGPSYEQYF.

The chain uses TRBV18 and TRBJ2-7; no clear D. This CDR3 is built from 15 residues. Germline CDR1 and CDR2: KGHSH and LQKENI. Deletions cut 4 bases from V and 2 bases from J, with 15 bases between. The CDR3 spells CASSRQVTGTYEQYF. CDR3 DNA sequence: TGTGCCAGCTCACGACAAGTGACTGGAACCTACGAGCAGTACTTC.

The chain uses TRBV5-6 and TRBJ2-7, with D maybe TRBD2 (6 bases). The CDR3 has 13 residues. Germline CDR1 SGHDT, CDR2 YYEEEE. The germline V and J ends were trimmed by 4 bases and 1 base, with 9 bases remaining between them. This CDR3 is CASSGGSSYEQYF. The CDR3 DNA sequence: TGTGCCAGCAGCGGGGGGTCGTCCTACGAGCAGTACTTC.

This clone has a handful of counts. V and J are TRBV7-3 and TRBJ2-1; 9 bases are a match to TRBD1. Germline V gives CDR1 SGHTA, CDR2 FQGTGA. The V gene end was trimmed by 5 bases and the J gene end by 9 bases; junction bases not matched to a gene: 8. The CDR3 has 14 residues. In DNA form, the CDR3 reads TGTGCCAGCAGCCCCGGACAGGGGACGTCTGAGCAGTTCTTC. It translates to CASSPGQGTSEQFF.

The chain is built from TRBV14 and TRBJ2-7, with TRBD1 as a possible D gene (6 bases). Trimming left V 3 bases short and J 6 bases short, with 12 bases between. The V gene's germline CDR1 is SGHDN and CDR2 FVKESK. The CDR3 has 13 amino acids. The CDR3 reads CASSHLQGGEQYF. Written as DNA, the CDR3 is TGTGCCAGCAGCCACCTACAGGGTGGCGAGCAGTACTTC.

The chain has TRBV19 and TRBJ1-1, with D possibly matching TRBD1 (5 bases). Germline loops: CDR1 LNHDA, CDR2 SQIVND (reference sequence). This CDR3 region has 13 residues. V was shortened by 4 bases and J by 4 bases, with 10 bases between the two germline ends. The CDR3: CASSNTGATEAFF. Here the CDR3 DNA reads TGTGCCAGTAGTAACACTGGGGCCACTGAAGCTTTCTTT.

V and J are TRBV3-1 (or the pseudogene TRBV3-2) and TRBJ2-7; D is unresolved. Germline assignment: CDR1 LGHDT and CDR2 YNNKEL (reference sequence). This CDR3 spans 11 amino acids. Between the trimmed V and J ends, which lost 4 bases and 0 bases, there was a span of 1 base. The CDR3 sequence: CASSLSYEQYF. CDR3 coding DNA: TGTGCCAGCAGCCTCTCCTACGAGCAGTACTTC.

This chain joins TRBV19 and TRBJ2-7, with D perhaps matching TRBD1 or TRBD2 (5 bases each). The CDR3 runs to 13 residues. V lost 5 bases to trimming and J lost 2 bases, with 10 bases between them. Germline loops: CDR1 LNHDA, CDR2 SQIVND (reference sequence). The CDR3 reads CASSWDAAYEQYF. The DNA of the CDR3 is TGTGCCAGTAGTTGGGACGCCGCCTACGAGCAGTACTTC. The whole variable domain, filled in from reference TRBV19 and TRBJ2-7, reads DGGITQSPKYLFRKEGQNVTLSCEQNLNHDAMYWYRQDPGQGLRLIYYSQIVNDFQKGDIAEGYSVSREKKESFPLTVTSAQKNPTAFYLCASSWDAAYEQYFGPGTRLTVT.

The chain couples TRBV5-5 to TRBJ2-4; 7 bases map to TRBD1. This CDR3 contains 15 residues. J lost 4 bases, V lost 0 bases, and 4 bases had no gene match. CDR1 is SGHKS and CDR2 is YYEKEE in the germline V gene (reference sequence). The CDR3 DNA reads as TGTGCCAGCAGCTTGGTTGAGACAGGGAAAAACATTCAGTACTTC. Translated: CASSLVETGKNIQYF. Supplemented by reference TRBV5-5 and TRBJ2-4, the full variable domain reads DAGVTQSPTHLIKTRGQQVTLRCSPISGHKSVSWYQQVLGQGPQFIFQYYEKEERGRGNFPDRFSARQFPNYSSELNVNALLLGDSALYLCASSLVETGKNIQYFGAGTRLSVL.

J is TRBJ1-1 and V is TRBV6-5; D might be TRBD1 (5 bases). Trimming stripped 8 bases from V and 1 base from J, with 11 bases between. CDR3 length: 13 amino acids. CDR1 and CDR2 from the germline V gene are MNHEY and SVGAGI. The CDR3 nucleotides read TGTGCCAGCGACAGAACCCCGAACACTGAAGCTTTCTTT. As protein: CASDRTPNTEAFF.